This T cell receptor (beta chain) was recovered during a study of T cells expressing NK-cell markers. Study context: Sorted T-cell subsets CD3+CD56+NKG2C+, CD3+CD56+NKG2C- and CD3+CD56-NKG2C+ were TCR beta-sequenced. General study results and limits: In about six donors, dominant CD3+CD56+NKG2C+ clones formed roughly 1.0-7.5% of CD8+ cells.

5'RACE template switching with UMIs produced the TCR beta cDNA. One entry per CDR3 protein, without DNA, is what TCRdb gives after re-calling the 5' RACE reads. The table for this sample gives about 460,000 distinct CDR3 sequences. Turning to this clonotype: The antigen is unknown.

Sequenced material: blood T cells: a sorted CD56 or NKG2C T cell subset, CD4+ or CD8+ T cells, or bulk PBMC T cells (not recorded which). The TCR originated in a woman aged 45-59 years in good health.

CDR3 sequence: CARPGQGNEQFF. The chain carries TRBV30 and TRBJ2-1; TCRdb gives TRBD1 as the D gene, but with no DNA this cannot be confirmed. The CDR3 totals 12 residues. Germline CDR1 reads GTSNPN; CDR2 reads SVGIG (reference sequence).